The 14 T cell receptor beta chains below come from one sample, sequenced in a study of blood T cell repertoires in COVID-19. Generated by immunoSEQ multiplex PCR, the TCRdb table keeps only in-frame clones and is missing some. The profile covers 140,000 or so clones, with roughly 80% appearing a single time and around 3% taken by the ten largest. Source material: peripheral blood. Receptor source: a woman older than 75 with acute or convalescent COVID-19.

V and J are TRBV2 and TRBJ2-1, with D maybe TRBD1 (6 bases). V was trimmed by 0 bases and J by 4 bases, leaving 13 bases between them. The CDR3 runs 16 residues. Germline V lookup: CDR1 SNHLY, CDR2 FYNNEI. Here the CDR3 DNA reads TGTGCCAGCAGTGAAGCGACAGGACGCGCATACAATGAGCAGTTCTTC. It translates to CASSEATGRAYNEQFF.

This chain connects TRBV30 to TRBJ1-2; weak D call: TRBD1 (5 bases). V shed 1 base and J shed 4 bases, with 13 bases lying between them. CDR3 length equals 14 residues. CDR1 and CDR2 from the germline V gene are GTSNPN and SVGIG (reference sequence). The CDR3 sequence: CAWSGRQNFYGYTF. The CDR3 DNA is TGTGCCTGGAGTGGGAGACAGAATTTCTATGGCTACACCTTC.

The chain recombines TRBV5-1 with TRBJ1-2; a possible D gene is TRBD1 (5 bases). Trimming stripped 4 bases from V and 2 bases from J, with 9 bases between. This CDR3 has 13 residues. Per the germline V gene, CDR1 is SGHRS and CDR2 is YFSETQ. This CDR3 is CASSPAGNYGYTF. CDR3 in DNA: TGCGCCAGCAGCCCCGCAGGGAACTATGGCTACACCTTC.

This chain joins TRBV9 and TRBJ2-2, with 9 positions matching TRBD2. Germline V gene lookup returns CDR1 SGDLS and CDR2 YYNGEE. CDR3 length: 15 residues. The V gene end was trimmed by 0 bases and the J gene end by 6 bases; junction bases not matched to a gene: 3. CDR3 loop: CASSVEAGGAGELFF. Here the CDR3 DNA reads TGTGCCAGCAGCGTAGAAGCGGGGGGCGCCGGGGAGCTGTTTTTT. The full variable domain, its missing parts supplied by reference TRBV9 and TRBJ2-2, is DSGVTQTPKHLITATGQRVTLRCSPRSGDLSVYWYQQSLDQGLQFLIQYYNGEERAKGNILERFSAQQFPDLHSELNLSSLELGDSALYFCASSVEAGGAGELFFGEGSRLTVL.

The chain employs TRBV5-1 and TRBJ1-5; D is unresolved. CDR1 is SGHRS, CDR2 YFSETQ, per germline. The CDR3 length is 15 residues. Between the trimmed V and J ends, which lost 0 bases and 4 bases, there was a span of 11 bases. Here the CDR3 DNA reads TGCGCCAGCAGCTTGGAGTCCGGGGATAATCAGCCCCAGCATTTT. Protein product: CASSLESGDNQPQHF.

This chain uses TRBV7-2 with TRBJ1-5; D possibly corresponds to TRBD1 (6 bases). The V gene lost 2 bases and the J gene lost 6 bases, with 8 bases spanning the gap. The germline CDR1 and CDR2 sequences are SGHTA and FQGNSA. CDR3 length: 13 residues. The CDR3 bases are TGTGCCAGCAGCTTAAGGGGGATTCAGCCCCAGCATTTT. Translation gives CASSLRGIQPQHF.

In its sample, this clone was seen once. This sequence joins TRBV18 and TRBJ1-5; D is perhaps TRBD1 (5 bases). The V end lost 3 bases, the J end lost 5 bases, and 14 bases lay between the germline ends. CDR1 and CDR2 from the germline V gene are KGHSH and LQKENI. The CDR3 has 15 residues. DNA for the CDR3: TGTGCCAGCTCACCGGCAGGGAGGGTTGATCAGCCCCAGCATTTT. This encodes CASSPAGRVDQPQHF.

The chain links TRBV4-3 to TRBJ2-3; D not resolved. The germline V gene has CDR1 LGHNA and CDR2 YSLEER. The ends were cut back, 0 bases at V and 9 bases at J, with 10 bases in the middle. This CDR3 spans 13 amino acids. In DNA form, the CDR3 reads TGCGCCAGCAGCCAAGACCCCTCGTTGACGCAGTATTTT. Protein product: CASSQDPSLTQYF.

This chain links TRBV6-5 with TRBJ2-4; 7 nucleotides match TRBD1. V dropped 6 bases and J dropped 14; count of bases not matched to a gene: 4. The CDR3 length is 10 residues. Germline V CDR1 and CDR2: MNHEY, SVGAGI. The CDR3 DNA sequence: TGTGCCAGCAGGAGGGACAGAGAGTACTTC. It translates to CASRRDREYF.

This clone showed up just a few times. V and J are TRBV2 and TRBJ2-2, with 7 bases that match TRBD1. The germline V gene has CDR1 SNHLY and CDR2 FYNNEI. The CDR3 has 15 residues. Trimming cost V 6 bases and J 7 bases; bases outside gene matches: 11. CDR3 residues: CASRGTAEHRGELFF. CDR3 nucleotide sequence: TGTGCCAGCAGGGGGACAGCAGAACACCGCGGGGAGCTGTTTTTT. The variable domain in full, completed from reference TRBV2 and TRBJ2-2, reads EPEVTQTPSHQVTQMGQEVILRCVPISNHLYFYWYRQILGQKVEFLVSFYNNEISEKSEIFDDQFSVERPDGSNFTLKIRSTKLEDSAMYFCASRGTAEHRGELFFGEGSRLTVL.

The chain is built from TRBV7-2 and TRBJ1-5; 7 bases map to TRBD1. Trimming removed 3 bases from V and 4 bases from J; junction bases left unmatched: 15. CDR3 length: 18 residues. Germline V CDR1 and CDR2: SGHTA, FQGNSA. The CDR3 region has the DNA TGTGCCAGCAGCTTGGGCCGAGGGGGCAGACAGGTGAATCAGCCCCAGCATTTT. This codes for CASSLGRGGRQVNQPQHF.

V gene TRBV16 combines with J gene TRBJ1-4; D remains unclear. Germline V lookup: CDR1 KGHSY, CDR2 FQNENV. V was trimmed by 3 bases and J by 4 bases, leaving 12 bases between them. CDR3 size: 15 residues. DNA of the CDR3: TGTGCCAGCAGCCACACCCGGGGAGTTAATGAAAAACTGTTTTTT. It yields the protein CASSHTRGVNEKLFF.

This clone was recorded only once. The chain employs TRBV6-1 and TRBJ1-2; 10 nucleotides align to TRBD1. CDR1 is MNHNS, CDR2 SASEGT, per germline. Trimming removed 1 base from V and 8 bases from J; junction bases left unmatched: 10. This CDR3 region has 16 residues. The DNA for the CDR3 is TGTGCCAGCAGTGAAGAAGGGGACAGGGGATCAAGGGGCTACACCTTC. This sequence encodes CASSEEGDRGSRGYTF.

V is TRBV7-2 and J is TRBJ1-5, with D possibly being TRBD1 (6 bases). V lost 2 bases and J lost 0, with 8 bases in between. Germline values: CDR1 SGHTA, CDR2 FQGNSA. This CDR3 is 15 amino acids long. The CDR3 sequence: CASSLKGGSNQPQHF. In DNA form, the CDR3 reads TGTGCCAGCAGCTTAAAAGGGGGTAGCAATCAGCCCCAGCATTTT.